The source of this T cell receptor (beta chain) is a study of CD8 T cells in Susac syndrome. Study-wide findings and caveats: A relatively small number of individuals underwent TCR sequencing and HLA analysis.

As to this clonotype: Antigen unknown.

The CDR3 contains 15 residues. V was cut by 6 bases and J by 1 base, with 14 bases left in between. Looked up from germline, CDR1 is MNHNS and CDR2 is SASEGT. Random hexamers were used to reverse transcribe an amount of about 0.45 to 1 ug RNA. The authors amplified TCR beta CDR3 across 54 Vbeta and 13 Jbeta using immunoSEQ multiplex PCR. MiXCR, run by TCRdb on the immunoSEQ multiplex PCR reads, gives a single entry per CDR3 protein. The repertoire holds roughly 120,000 distinct CDR3 sequences, with over 85% as singletons. The study sequenced TCR beta in blood CD8+ and CD4+ T cells. Material: CD8+ T cells from PBMCs. This chain links TRBV6-1 with TRBJ2-3; D is possibly TRBD1 or TRBD2 (5 bases each). This clonotype originated in a human donor with multiple sclerosis. The DNA of the CDR3 is TGTGCCAGCAGGGTGTTTGGGGGTGGCACAGATACGCAGTATTTT. This translates into CASRVFGGGTDTQYF.